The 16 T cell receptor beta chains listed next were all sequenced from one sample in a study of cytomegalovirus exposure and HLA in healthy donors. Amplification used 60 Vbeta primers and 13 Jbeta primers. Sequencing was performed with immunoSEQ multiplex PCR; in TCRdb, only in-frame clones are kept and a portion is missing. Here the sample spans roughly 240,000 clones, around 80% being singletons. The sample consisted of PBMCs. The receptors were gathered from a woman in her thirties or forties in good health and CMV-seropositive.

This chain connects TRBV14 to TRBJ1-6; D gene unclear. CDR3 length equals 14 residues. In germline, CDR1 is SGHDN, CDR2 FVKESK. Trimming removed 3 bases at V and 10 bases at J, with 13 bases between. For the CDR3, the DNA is TGTGCCAGCAGCCACGGGTGGAGAGGATCACCCCTCCACTTT. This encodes CASSHGWRGSPLHF.

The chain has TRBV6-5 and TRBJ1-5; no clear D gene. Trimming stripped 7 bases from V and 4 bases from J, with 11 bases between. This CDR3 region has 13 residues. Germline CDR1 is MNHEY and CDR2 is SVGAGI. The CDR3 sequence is CASILRMNQPQHF. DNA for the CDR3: TGTGCCAGCATCCTGCGGATGAATCAGCCCCAGCATTTT.

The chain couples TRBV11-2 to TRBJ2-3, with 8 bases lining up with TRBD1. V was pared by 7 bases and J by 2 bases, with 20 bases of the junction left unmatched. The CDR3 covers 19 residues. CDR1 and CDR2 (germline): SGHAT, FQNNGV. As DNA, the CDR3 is TGTGCCAGCAACCTCCGACAGGGGAGGTCGCGCTCGGACACAGATACGCAGTATTTT. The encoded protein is CASNLRQGRSRSDTDTQYF.

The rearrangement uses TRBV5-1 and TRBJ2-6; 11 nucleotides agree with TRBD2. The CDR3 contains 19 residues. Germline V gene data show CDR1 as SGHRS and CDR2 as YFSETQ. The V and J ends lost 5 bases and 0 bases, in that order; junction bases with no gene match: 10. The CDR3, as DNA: TGCGCCAGCAGGGACGGACTAGCGGGTCTTAGCTCTGGGGCCAACGTCCTGACTTTC. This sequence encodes CASRDGLAGLSSGANVLTF.

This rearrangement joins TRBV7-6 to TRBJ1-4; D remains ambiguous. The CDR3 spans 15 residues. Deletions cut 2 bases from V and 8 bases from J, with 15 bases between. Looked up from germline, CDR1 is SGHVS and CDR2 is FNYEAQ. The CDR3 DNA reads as TGTGCCAGCAGCTTAATCCCGGGGTTGGGAGAAAAACTGTTTTTT. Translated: CASSLIPGLGEKLFF.

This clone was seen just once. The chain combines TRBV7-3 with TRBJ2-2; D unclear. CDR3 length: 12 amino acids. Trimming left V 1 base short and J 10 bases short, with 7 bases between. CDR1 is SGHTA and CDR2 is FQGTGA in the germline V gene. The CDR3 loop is CASSLNRQELFF. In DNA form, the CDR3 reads TGTGCCAGCAGCTTAAACCGACAGGAGCTGTTTTTT.

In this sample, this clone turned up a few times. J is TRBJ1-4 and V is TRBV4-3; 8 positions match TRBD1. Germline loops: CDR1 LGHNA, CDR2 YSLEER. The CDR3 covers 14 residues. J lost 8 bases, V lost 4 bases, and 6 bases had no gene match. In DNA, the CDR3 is TGCGCCAGCAGCCCTGCAGGGGGCAGGGAAAAACTGTTTTTT. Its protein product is CASSPAGGREKLFF.

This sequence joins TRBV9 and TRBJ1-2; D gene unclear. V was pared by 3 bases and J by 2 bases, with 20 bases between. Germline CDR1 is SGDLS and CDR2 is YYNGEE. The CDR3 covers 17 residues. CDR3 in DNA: TGTGCCAGCAGCGCCCGACACCGAACAACTGTAAACTATGGCTACACCTTC. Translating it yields CASSARHRTTVNYGYTF.

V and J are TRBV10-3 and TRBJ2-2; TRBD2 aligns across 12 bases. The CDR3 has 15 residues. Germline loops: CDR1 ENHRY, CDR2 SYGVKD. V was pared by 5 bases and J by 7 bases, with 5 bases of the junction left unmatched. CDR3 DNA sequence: TGTGCCATCAGTTCTAGCGGGAGGGCCGACGGGGAGCTGTTTTTT. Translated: CAISSSGRADGELFF.

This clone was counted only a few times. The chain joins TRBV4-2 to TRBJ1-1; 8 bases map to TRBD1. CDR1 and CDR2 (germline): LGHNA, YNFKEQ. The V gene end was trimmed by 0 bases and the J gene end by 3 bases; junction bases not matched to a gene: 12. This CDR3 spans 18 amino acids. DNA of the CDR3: TGTGCCAGCAGCCAAGACCCGGCAGGGGGCGTATGGGACACTGAAGCTTTCTTT. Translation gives CASSQDPAGGVWDTEAFF.

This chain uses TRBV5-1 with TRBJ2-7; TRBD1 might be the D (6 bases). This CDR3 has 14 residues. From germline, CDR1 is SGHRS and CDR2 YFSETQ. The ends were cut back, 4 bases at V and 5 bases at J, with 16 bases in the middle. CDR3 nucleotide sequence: TGCGCCAGCAGCCCGGGGCGCCCAGGGGACGAGCAGTACTTC. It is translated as CASSPGRPGDEQYF.

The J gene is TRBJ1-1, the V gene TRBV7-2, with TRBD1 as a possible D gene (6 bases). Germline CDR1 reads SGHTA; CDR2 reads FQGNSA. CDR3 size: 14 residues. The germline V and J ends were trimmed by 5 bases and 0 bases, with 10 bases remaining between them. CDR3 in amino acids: CASSIGQMNTEAFF. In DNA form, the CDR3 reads TGTGCCAGCAGCATTGGACAGATGAACACTGAAGCTTTCTTT. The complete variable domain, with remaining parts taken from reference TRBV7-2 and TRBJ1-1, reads GAGVSQSPSNKVTEKGKDVELRCDPISGHTALYWYRQSLGQGLEFLIYFQGNSAPDKSGLPSDRFSAERTGGSVSTLTIQRTQQEDSAVYLCASSIGQMNTEAFFGQGTRLTVV.

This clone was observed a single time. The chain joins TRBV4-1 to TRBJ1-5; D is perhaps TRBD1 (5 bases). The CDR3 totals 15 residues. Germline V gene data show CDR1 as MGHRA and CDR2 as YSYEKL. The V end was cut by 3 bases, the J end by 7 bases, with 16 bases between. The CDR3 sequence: CASSQWVGGEQPQHF. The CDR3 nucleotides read TGCGCCAGCAGCCAGTGGGTTGGGGGGGAGCAGCCCCAGCATTTT.

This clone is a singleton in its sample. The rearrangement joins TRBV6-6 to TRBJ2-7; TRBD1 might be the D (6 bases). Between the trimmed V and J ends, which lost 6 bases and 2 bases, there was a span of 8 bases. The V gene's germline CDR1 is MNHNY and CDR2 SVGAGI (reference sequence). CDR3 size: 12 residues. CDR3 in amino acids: CASRGGTYEQYF. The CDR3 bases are TGTGCCAGCAGAGGGGGTACCTACGAGCAGTACTTC.

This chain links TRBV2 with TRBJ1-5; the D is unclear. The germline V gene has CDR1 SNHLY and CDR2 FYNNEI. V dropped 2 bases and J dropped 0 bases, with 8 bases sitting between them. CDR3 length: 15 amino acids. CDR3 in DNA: TGTGCCAGCAGTGAACAGATTTATAGCAATCAGCCCCAGCATTTT. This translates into CASSEQIYSNQPQHF.

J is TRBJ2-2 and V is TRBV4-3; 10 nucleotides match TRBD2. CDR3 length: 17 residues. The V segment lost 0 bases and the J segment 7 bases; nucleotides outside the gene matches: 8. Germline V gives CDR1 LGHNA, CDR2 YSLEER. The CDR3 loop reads CASSQDKAGGPVGELFF. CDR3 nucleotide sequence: TGCGCCAGCAGCCAAGATAAAGCGGGAGGGCCGGTCGGGGAGCTGTTTTTT.